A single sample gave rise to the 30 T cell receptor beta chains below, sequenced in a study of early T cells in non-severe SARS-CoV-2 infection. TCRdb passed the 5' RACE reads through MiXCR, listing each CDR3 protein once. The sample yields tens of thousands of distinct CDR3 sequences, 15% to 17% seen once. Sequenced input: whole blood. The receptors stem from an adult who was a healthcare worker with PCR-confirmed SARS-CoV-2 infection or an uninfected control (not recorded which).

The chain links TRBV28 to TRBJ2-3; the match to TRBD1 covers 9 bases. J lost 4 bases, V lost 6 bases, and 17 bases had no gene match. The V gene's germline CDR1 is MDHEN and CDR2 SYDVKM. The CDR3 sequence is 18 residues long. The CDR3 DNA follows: TGTGCCAGCAGCCTCCCCCGACAGGGGGAGAGCTTGCCAGATACGCAGTATTTT. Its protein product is CASSLPRQGESLPDTQYF.

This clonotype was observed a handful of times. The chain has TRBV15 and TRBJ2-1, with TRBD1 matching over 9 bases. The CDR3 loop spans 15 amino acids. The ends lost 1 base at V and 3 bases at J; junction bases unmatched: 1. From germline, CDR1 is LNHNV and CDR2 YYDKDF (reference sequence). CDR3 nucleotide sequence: TGTGCCACCAGCAGAGGACAGGGGGTCTACAATGAGCAGTTCTTC. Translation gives CATSRGQGVYNEQFF.

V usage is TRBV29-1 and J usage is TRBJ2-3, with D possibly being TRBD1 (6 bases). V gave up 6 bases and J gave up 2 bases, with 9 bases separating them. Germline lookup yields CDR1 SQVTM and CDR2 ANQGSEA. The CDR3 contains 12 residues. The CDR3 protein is CSVGQITDTQYF. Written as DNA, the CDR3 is TGCAGCGTAGGACAGATCACAGATACGCAGTATTTT.

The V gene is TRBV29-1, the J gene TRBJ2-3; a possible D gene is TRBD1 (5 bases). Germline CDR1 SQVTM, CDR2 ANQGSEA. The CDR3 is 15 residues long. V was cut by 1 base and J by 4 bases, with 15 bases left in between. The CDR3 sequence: CSVEGGLVGADTQYF. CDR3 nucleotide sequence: TGCAGCGTTGAAGGGGGCCTAGTTGGAGCAGATACGCAGTATTTT.

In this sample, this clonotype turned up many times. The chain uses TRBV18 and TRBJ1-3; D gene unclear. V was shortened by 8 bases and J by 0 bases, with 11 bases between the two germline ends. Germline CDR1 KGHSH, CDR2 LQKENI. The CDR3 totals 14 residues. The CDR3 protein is CASSGSFSGNTIYF. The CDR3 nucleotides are TGTGCCAGCAGTGGCAGCTTCTCTGGAAACACCATATATTTT.

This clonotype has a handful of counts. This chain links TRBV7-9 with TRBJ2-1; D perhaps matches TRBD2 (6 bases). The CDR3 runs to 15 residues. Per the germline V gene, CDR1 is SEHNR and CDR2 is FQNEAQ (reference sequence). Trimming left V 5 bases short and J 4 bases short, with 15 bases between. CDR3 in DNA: TGTGCCAGCAGCACCGGGACTCGAACATACAATGAGCAGTTCTTC. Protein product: CASSTGTRTYNEQFF.

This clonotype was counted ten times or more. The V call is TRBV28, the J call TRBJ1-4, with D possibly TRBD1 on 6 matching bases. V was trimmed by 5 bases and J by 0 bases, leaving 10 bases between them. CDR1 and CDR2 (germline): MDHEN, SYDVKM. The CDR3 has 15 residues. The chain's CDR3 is CASSQGGSTNEKLFF. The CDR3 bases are TGTGCCAGCAGTCAAGGGGGTTCAACTAATGAAAAACTGTTTTTT.

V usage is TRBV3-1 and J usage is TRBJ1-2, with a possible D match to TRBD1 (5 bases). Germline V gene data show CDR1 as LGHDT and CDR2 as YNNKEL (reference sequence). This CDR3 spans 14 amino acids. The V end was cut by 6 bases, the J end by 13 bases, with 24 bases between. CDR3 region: CASSRTSTPGRSTF. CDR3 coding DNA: TGTGCCAGCAGTCGCACTTCCACCCCGGGGCGGAGCACCTTC.

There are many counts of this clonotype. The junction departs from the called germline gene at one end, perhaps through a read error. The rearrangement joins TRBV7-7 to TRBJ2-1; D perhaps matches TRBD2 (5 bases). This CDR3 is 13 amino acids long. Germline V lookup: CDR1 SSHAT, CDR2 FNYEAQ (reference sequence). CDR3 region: CASSLDWNDEQFF. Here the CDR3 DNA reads TGTGCTAGCAGCTTGGACTGGAACGATGAGCAGTTCTTC.

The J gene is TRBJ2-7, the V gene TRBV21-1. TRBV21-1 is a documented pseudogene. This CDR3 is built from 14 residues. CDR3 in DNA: TGTGCCAGCAGGCTACAGCCCAAATCCTACGAGCAGTACTTC. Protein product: CASRLQPKSYEQYF.

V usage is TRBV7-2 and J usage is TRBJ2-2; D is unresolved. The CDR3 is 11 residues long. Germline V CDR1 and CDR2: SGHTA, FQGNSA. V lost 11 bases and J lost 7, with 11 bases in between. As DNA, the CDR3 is TGTGCCGGCATGGCCGGCGGGGAGCTGTTTTTT. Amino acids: CAGMAGGELFF.

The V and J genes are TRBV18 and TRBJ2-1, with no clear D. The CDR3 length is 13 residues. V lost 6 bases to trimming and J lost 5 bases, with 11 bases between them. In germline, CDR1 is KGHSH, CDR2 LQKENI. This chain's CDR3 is CASSRVTDNEQFF. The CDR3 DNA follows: TGTGCCAGCTCCCGCGTAACGGACAATGAGCAGTTCTTC.

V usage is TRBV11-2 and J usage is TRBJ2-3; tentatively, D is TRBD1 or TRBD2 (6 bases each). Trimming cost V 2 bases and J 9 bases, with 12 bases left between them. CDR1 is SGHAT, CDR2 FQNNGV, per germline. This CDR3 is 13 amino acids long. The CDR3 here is CASSLRGARTQYF. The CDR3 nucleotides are TGTGCCAGCAGCTTAAGGGGGGCGCGGACGCAGTATTTT.

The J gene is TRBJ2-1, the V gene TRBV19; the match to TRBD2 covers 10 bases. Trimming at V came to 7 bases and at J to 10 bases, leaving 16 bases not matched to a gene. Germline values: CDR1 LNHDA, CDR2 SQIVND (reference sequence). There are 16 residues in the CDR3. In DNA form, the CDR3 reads TGTGCCAGTACCCTACGGGCTAGCGGGAGACGGGGGGAGCAGTTCTTC. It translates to CASTLRASGRRGEQFF. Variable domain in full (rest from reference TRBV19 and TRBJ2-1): DGGITQSPKYLFRKEGQNVTLSCEQNLNHDAMYWYRQDPGQGLRLIYYSQIVNDFQKGDIAEGYSVSREKKESFPLTVTSAQKNPTAFYLCASTLRASGRRGEQFFGPGTRLTVL.

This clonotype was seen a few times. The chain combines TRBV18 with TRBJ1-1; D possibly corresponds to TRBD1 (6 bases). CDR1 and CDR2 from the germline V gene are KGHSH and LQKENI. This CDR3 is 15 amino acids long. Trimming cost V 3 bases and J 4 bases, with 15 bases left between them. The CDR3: CASSPRGVRGTEAFF. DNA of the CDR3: TGTGCCAGCTCACCCCGGGGTGTCAGGGGCACTGAAGCTTTCTTT.

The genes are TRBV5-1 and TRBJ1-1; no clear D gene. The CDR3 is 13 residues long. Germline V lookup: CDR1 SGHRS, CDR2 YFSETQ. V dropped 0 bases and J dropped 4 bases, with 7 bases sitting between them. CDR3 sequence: CASSLVGLTEAFF. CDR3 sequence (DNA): TGCGCCAGCAGCTTGGTTGGGCTCACTGAAGCTTTCTTT.

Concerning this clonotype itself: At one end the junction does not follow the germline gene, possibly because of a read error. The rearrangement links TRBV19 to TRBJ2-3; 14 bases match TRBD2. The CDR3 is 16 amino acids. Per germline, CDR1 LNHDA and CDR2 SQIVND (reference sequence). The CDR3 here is CASSIRLAGGADTQFF. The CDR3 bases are TGTGCCAGTAGTATAAGACTAGCGGGAGGGGCAGATACGCAGTTTTTT. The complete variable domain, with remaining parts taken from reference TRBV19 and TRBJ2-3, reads DGGITQSPKYLFRKEGQNVTLSCEQNLNHDAMYWYRQDPGQGLRLIYYSQIVNDFQKGDIAEGYSVSREKKESFPLTVTSAQKNPTAFYLCASSIRLAGGADTQFFGPGTRLTVL.

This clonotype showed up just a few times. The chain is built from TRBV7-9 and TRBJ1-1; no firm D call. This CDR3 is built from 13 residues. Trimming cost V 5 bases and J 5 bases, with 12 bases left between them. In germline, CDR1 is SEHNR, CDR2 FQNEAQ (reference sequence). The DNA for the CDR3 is TGTGCCAGCAGCCTAAACGAGAGGACTGAAGCTTTCTTT. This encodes CASSLNERTEAFF.

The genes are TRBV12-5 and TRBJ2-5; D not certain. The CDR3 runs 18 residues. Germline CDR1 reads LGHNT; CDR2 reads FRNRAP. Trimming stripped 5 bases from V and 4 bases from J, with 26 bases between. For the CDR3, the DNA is TGTGCTAGTGGTCCGTCCCCCTCATCCGGACGGCTCAGAGAGACCCAGTACTTC. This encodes CASGPSPSSGRLRETQYF.

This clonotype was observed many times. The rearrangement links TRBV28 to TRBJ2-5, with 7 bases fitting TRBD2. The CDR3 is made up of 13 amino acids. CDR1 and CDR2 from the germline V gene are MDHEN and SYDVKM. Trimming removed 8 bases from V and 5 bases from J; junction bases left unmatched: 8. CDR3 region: CASGEGRDETQYF. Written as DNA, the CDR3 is TGTGCCAGCGGGGAGGGCCGGGATGAGACCCAGTACTTC.

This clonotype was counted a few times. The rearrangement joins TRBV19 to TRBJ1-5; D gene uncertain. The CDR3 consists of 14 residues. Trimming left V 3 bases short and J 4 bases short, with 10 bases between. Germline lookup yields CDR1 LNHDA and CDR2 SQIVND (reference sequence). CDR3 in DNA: TGTGCCAGTAGTATTGTCGCTTTAAATCAGCCCCAGCATTTT. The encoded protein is CASSIVALNQPQHF.

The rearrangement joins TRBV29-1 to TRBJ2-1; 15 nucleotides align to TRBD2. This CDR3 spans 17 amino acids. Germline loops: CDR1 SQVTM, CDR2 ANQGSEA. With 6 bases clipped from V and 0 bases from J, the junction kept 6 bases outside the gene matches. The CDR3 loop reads CSVYGTSGRSSYNEQFF. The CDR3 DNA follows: TGCAGCGTCTACGGGACTAGCGGGAGGTCCTCCTACAATGAGCAGTTCTTC.

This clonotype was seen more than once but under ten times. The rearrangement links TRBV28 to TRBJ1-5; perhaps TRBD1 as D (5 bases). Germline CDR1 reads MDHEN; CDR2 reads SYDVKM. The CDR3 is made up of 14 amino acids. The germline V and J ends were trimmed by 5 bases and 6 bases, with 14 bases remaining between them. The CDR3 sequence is CASSMTPRGQPQHF. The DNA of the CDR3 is TGTGCCAGCAGTATGACACCAAGGGGTCAGCCCCAGCATTTT.

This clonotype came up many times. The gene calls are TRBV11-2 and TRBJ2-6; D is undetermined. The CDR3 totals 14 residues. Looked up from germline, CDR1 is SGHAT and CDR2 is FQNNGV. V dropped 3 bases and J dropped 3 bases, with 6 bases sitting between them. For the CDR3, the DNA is TGTGCCAGCAGCTTGGTTTATGGGGCCAACGTCCTGACTTTC. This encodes CASSLVYGANVLTF. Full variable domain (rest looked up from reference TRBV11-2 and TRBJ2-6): EAGVAQSPRYKIIEKRQSVAFWCNPISGHATLYWYQQILGQGPKLLIQFQNNGVVDDSQLPKDRFSAERLKGVDSTLKIQPAKLEDSAVYLCASSLVYGANVLTFGAGSRLTVL.

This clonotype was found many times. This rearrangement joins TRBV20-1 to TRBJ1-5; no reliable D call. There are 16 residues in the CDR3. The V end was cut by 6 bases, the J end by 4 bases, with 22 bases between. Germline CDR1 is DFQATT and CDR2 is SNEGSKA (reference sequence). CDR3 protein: CSAQVPGTVWNQPQHF. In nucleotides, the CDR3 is TGCAGTGCCCAGGTTCCGGGAACTGTTTGGAATCAGCCCCAGCATTTT.

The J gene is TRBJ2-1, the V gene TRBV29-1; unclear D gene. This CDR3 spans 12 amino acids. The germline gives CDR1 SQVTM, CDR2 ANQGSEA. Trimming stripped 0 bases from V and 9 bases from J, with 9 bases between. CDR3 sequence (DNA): TGCAGCGTTGAAGAGTTGGGCGGTGAGCAGTTCTTC. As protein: CSVEELGGEQFF.

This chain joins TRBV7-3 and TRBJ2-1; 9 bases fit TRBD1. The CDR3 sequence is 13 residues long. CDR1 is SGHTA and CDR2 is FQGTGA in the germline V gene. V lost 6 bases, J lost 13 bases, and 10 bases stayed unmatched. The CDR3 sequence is CASSEGQGTVQFF. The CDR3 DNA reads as TGTGCCAGCAGTGAAGGACAGGGGACCGTACAGTTCTTC.

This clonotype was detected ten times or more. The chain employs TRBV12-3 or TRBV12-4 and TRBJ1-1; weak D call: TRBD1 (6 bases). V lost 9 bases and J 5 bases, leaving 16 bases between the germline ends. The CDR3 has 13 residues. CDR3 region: CASFLQGRTEAFF. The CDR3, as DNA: TGTGCCAGTTTTTTACAGGGTCGAACTGAAGCTTTCTTT.

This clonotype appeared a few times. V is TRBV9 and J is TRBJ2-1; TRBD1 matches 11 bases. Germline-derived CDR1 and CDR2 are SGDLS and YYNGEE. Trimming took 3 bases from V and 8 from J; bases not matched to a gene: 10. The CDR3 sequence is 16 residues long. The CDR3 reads CASSANRDRGGDEQFF. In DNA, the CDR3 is TGTGCCAGCAGCGCCAACCGGGACAGGGGGGGTGATGAGCAGTTCTTC. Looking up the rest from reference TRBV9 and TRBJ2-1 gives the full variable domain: DSGVTQTPKHLITATGQRVTLRCSPRSGDLSVYWYQQSLDQGLQFLIQYYNGEERAKGNILERFSAQQFPDLHSELNLSSLELGDSALYFCASSANRDRGGDEQFFGPGTRLTVL.

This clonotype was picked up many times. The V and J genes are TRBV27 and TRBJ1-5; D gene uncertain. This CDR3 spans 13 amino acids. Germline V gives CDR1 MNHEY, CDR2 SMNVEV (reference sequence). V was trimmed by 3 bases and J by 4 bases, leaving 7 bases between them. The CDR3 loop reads CASSLSGNQPQHF. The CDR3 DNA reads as TGTGCCAGCAGTTTGAGCGGGAATCAGCCCCAGCATTTT.